The 25 T cell receptor beta chains below all came from one sample that was sequenced in a study of OX40 agonist ivuxolimab in advanced cancers. Clones were read by immunoSEQ multiplex PCR, and TCRdb kept only the in-frame ones, dropping some. The sample includes more than 60,000 clones, 80% to 90% of them seen just once. The sample here was CD4+ or CD8+ T cells sorted from blood, taken in a trial of the OX40 agonist ivuxolimab. These TCRs come from an adult with an advanced solid tumor such as melanoma, head and neck, liver or kidney cancer.

In nucleotides, the CDR3 is TGTGCCAGCAGCTTAGGGGGTAGCACCTACGAGCAGTACTTC. Translated, it gives CASSLGGSTYEQYF. The J gene is TRBJ2-7, the V gene TRBV7-2; no firm D call. The CDR3 spans 14 residues. CDR1 is SGHTA, CDR2 FQGNSA, per germline. The V and J ends lost 1 base and 2 bases respectively, with 9 bases between them.

This clone showed up just once. The V call is TRBV2, the J call TRBJ1-6; D is unresolved. CDR3 length: 14 residues. The germline gives CDR1 SNHLY, CDR2 FYNNEI. Between the trimmed V and J ends, which lost 7 bases and 2 bases, there was a span of 9 bases. Written as DNA, the CDR3 is TGTGCCAGCACGGGCAGAACCTATAATTCACCCCTCCACTTT. It codes for CASTGRTYNSPLHF.

The V and J genes are TRBV11-2 and TRBJ2-2; 11 nucleotides align to TRBD2. J lost 8 bases, V lost 7 bases, and 9 bases had no gene match. The germline V gene encodes CDR1 SGHAT and CDR2 FQNNGV. The CDR3 contains 15 residues. CDR3 sequence: CASTTSGRGVGELFF. The CDR3 nucleotides read TGTGCCAGCACCACTAGCGGGAGAGGGGTGGGGGAGCTGTTTTTT. The full variable domain, its missing parts supplied by reference TRBV11-2 and TRBJ2-2, is EAGVAQSPRYKIIEKRQSVAFWCNPISGHATLYWYQQILGQGPKLLIQFQNNGVVDDSQLPKDRFSAERLKGVDSTLKIQPAKLEDSAVYLCASTTSGRGVGELFFGEGSRLTVL.

This clone has only a few counts. The V gene is TRBV7-6, the J gene TRBJ2-7, with D unresolved. This CDR3 comprises 13 residues. V shed 3 bases and J shed 2 bases, with 8 bases lying between them. Germline assignment: CDR1 SGHVS and CDR2 FNYEAQ. The CDR3 here is CASSFNRAYEQYF. The CDR3 DNA follows: TGTGCCAGCAGCTTTAATAGGGCCTACGAGCAGTACTTC. Variable domain in full (rest from reference TRBV7-6 and TRBJ2-7): GAGVSQSPRYKVTKRGQDVALRCDPISGHVSLYWYRQALGQGPEFLTYFNYEAQQDKSGLPNDRFSAERPEGSISTLTIQRTEQRDSAMYRCASSFNRAYEQYFGPGTRLTVT.

V and J are TRBV28 and TRBJ2-5; D is unresolved. There are 11 residues in the CDR3. Germline CDR1 and CDR2: MDHEN and SYDVKM. Between the trimmed V and J ends, which lost 3 bases and 5 bases, there was a span of 4 bases. CDR3 sequence (DNA): TGTGCCAGCAGTTTCTGGGAGACCCAGTACTTC. This translates into CASSFWETQYF.

The CDR3 DNA sequence: TGTGCCAGCAGTTGGGCGGGAGGGTCCTACGAGCAGTACTTC. This encodes CASSWAGGSYEQYF. V gene TRBV27 combines with J gene TRBJ2-7; 9 bases map to TRBD2. J lost 1 base, V lost 4 bases, and 2 bases had no gene match. The germline gives CDR1 MNHEY, CDR2 SMNVEV (reference sequence). This CDR3 contains 14 residues.

In this sample, this clone is medium-sized. This rearrangement joins TRBV9 to TRBJ2-7; no clear D. The CDR3 sequence is 15 residues long. Trimming shortened V by 3 bases and J by 0 bases, and 13 bases separated the two germline ends. The germline gives CDR1 SGDLS, CDR2 YYNGEE. The DNA for the CDR3 is TGTGCCAGCAGCGCGGAAAGAACATCCTCCTACGAGCAGTACTTC. Amino acid sequence: CASSAERTSSYEQYF.

This clone occurred once. The rearrangement uses TRBV10-2 and TRBJ2-1; perhaps TRBD2 as D (5 bases). The germline V gene encodes CDR1 WSHSY and CDR2 SAAADI. V lost 3 bases and J lost 0, with 6 bases in between. The CDR3 spans 14 residues. For the CDR3, the DNA is TGCGCCAGCAGTGACACTAGCTCCTACAATGAGCAGTTCTTC. The encoded protein is CASSDTSSYNEQFF.

The gene calls are TRBV30 and TRBJ1-2; D is unclear. Germline values: CDR1 GTSNPN, CDR2 SVGIG (reference sequence). V gave up 0 bases and J gave up 0 bases, with 2 bases separating them. This CDR3 has 12 amino acids. The CDR3 region has the DNA TGTGCCTGGAGTGTAACTAACTATGGCTACACCTTC. This encodes CAWSVTNYGYTF.

Only one count was recorded for this clone. The rearrangement uses TRBV5-6 and TRBJ1-1; D gene uncertain. Deletions cut 0 bases from V and 7 bases from J, with 13 bases between. The CDR3 is 14 amino acids. Per germline, CDR1 SGHDT and CDR2 YYEEEE. The CDR3, as DNA: TGTGCCAGCAGCTTGGAAGGCAGTGGATTTGAAGCTTTCTTT. Translation gives CASSLEGSGFEAFF.

The chain links TRBV7-2 to TRBJ1-5; TRBD1 is a possible D gene (5 bases). Trimming took 5 bases from V and 6 from J, leaving 17 bases between them. The germline gives CDR1 SGHTA, CDR2 FQGNSA. The CDR3 length is 15 residues. CDR3 nucleotide sequence: TGTGCCAGCAGCCCGGGGGTCCCTGGGGGTCAGCCCCAGCATTTT. Protein sequence: CASSPGVPGGQPQHF. Full variable domain (missing parts from reference TRBV7-2 and TRBJ1-5): GAGVSQSPSNKVTEKGKDVELRCDPISGHTALYWYRQSLGQGLEFLIYFQGNSAPDKSGLPSDRFSAERTGGSVSTLTIQRTQQEDSAVYLCASSPGVPGGQPQHFGDGTRLSIL.

The chain carries TRBV19 and TRBJ1-5, with D unclear. The CDR3 length is 11 residues. V was shortened by 4 bases and J by 7 bases, with 5 bases between the two germline ends. Germline CDR1 is LNHDA and CDR2 is SQIVND (reference sequence). The CDR3 here is CASSKGQPQHF. The CDR3 nucleotides read TGTGCCAGTAGTAAGGGCCAGCCCCAGCATTTT.

V usage is TRBV27 and J usage is TRBJ2-1; 7 nucleotides line up with TRBD2. CDR3 length: 15 amino acids. Germline CDR1 is MNHEY and CDR2 is SMNVEV (reference sequence). Trimming removed 8 bases from V and 0 bases from J; junction bases left unmatched: 7. CDR3 in amino acids: CASRDYPPSYNEQFF. In DNA form, the CDR3 reads TGTGCCAGCCGGGACTATCCCCCCTCCTACAATGAGCAGTTCTTC.

This chain uses TRBV28 with TRBJ2-7, with a weak D call TRBD1 (5 bases). Germline CDR1 is MDHEN and CDR2 is SYDVKM. CDR3 length: 14 residues. Trimming took off 4 bases at V and 0 bases at J, with 10 bases between the two ends. The CDR3 sequence: CASSWRQSSYEQYF. CDR3 nucleotide sequence: TGTGCCAGCAGTTGGCGACAGAGCTCCTACGAGCAGTACTTC.

The rearrangement joins TRBV27 to TRBJ2-7; unclear D gene. Trimming stripped 6 bases from V and 3 bases from J, with 18 bases between. Germline assignment: CDR1 MNHEY and CDR2 SMNVEV (reference sequence). The CDR3 has 15 residues. CDR3 in DNA: TGTGCCAGCAGCCCCAGGCGCCCCCCGCACTACGAGCAGTACTTC. This codes for CASSPRRPPHYEQYF.

The chain couples TRBV9 to TRBJ2-2; D gene uncertain. The germline CDR1 and CDR2 sequences are SGDLS and YYNGEE. The CDR3 loop spans 13 amino acids. V was cut by 5 bases and J by 2 bases, with 7 bases left in between. This chain's CDR3 is CASSPDNTGELFF. The CDR3, as DNA: TGTGCCAGCAGTCCAGATAACACCGGGGAGCTGTTTTTT.

The V gene is TRBV29-1, the J gene TRBJ2-3; D is unclear. Trimming shortened V by 1 base and J by 2 bases, and 16 bases separated the two germline ends. Germline V gene lookup returns CDR1 SQVTM and CDR2 ANQGSEA. The CDR3 has 16 amino acids. The CDR3 DNA reads TGCAGCGTTGAAGGCCTTAATGGCGGCCCCACAGATACGCAGTATTTT. It translates to CSVEGLNGGPTDTQYF.

This chain links TRBV5-1 with TRBJ1-1; TRBD1 might be the D (5 bases). V lost 2 bases to trimming and J lost 3 bases, with 11 bases between them. The CDR3 has 14 residues. Germline V gene sequence: CDR1 SGHRS, CDR2 YFSETQ. CDR3 bases: TGCGCCAGCAGCTTTCCGGGGCAGTACACTGAAGCTTTCTTT. It translates to CASSFPGQYTEAFF.

V usage is TRBV27 and J usage is TRBJ2-7; unclear D gene. From germline, CDR1 is MNHEY and CDR2 SMNVEV (reference sequence). This CDR3 region has 12 residues. V lost 6 bases and J lost 1, with 7 bases in between. The CDR3 DNA reads as TGTGCCAGCAGCCTAGATTCCTACGAGCAGTACTTC. Translation gives CASSLDSYEQYF.

The rearrangement joins TRBV11-2 to TRBJ1-4; a weak D match, TRBD1 (6 bases). Germline CDR1 reads SGHAT; CDR2 reads FQNNGV. V was trimmed by 4 bases and J by 8 bases, leaving 20 bases between them. The CDR3 covers 16 residues. CDR3 bases: TGTGCCAGCAGCTCTTTACAGGGCGCCAGGATCGAAAAACTGTTTTTT. Translation gives CASSSLQGARIEKLFF.

The chain uses TRBV28 and TRBJ2-5, with 8 bases identical to TRBD1. V was pared by 4 bases and J by 5 bases, with 9 bases of the junction left unmatched. Germline CDR1 reads MDHEN; CDR2 reads SYDVKM. This CDR3 is 15 amino acids long. DNA of the CDR3: TGTGCCAGCAGTTCAACACGGACAGGGTTGGAGACCCAGTACTTC. This sequence encodes CASSSTRTGLETQYF. Complete variable domain (other parts from reference TRBV28 and TRBJ2-5): DVKVTQSSRYLVKRTGEKVFLECVQDMDHENMFWYRQDPGLGLRLIYFSYDVKMKEKGDIPEGYSVSREKKERFSLILESASTNQTSMYLCASSSTRTGLETQYFGPGTRLLVL.

The genes are TRBV16 and TRBJ2-7; perhaps TRBD1 as D (6 bases). V shed 3 bases and J shed 3 bases, with 15 bases lying between them. The germline V gene has CDR1 KGHSY and CDR2 FQNENV. There are 15 residues in the CDR3. The CDR3 loop is CASSQTPGTNYEQYF. The CDR3 DNA reads as TGTGCCAGCAGCCAGACCCCTGGGACAAACTACGAGCAGTACTTC.

This chain uses TRBV5-1 with TRBJ2-7; D unresolved. Trimming removed 0 bases from V and 2 bases from J, with 12 bases in between. The germline V gene has CDR1 SGHRS and CDR2 YFSETQ. This CDR3 comprises 15 residues. CDR3 loop: CASSLEGSPPYEQYF. CDR3 nucleotide sequence: TGCGCCAGCAGCTTGGAGGGCTCACCTCCCTACGAGCAGTACTTC.

This chain joins TRBV7-2 and TRBJ2-3; D may be TRBD2 (5 bases). The V gene's germline CDR1 is SGHTA and CDR2 FQGNSA. This CDR3 is 14 amino acids long. Deletions cut 1 base from V and 4 bases from J, with 9 bases between. CDR3 protein: CASSLELASDTQYF. CDR3 in DNA: TGTGCCAGCAGCTTAGAGCTAGCTTCAGATACGCAGTATTTT.

This chain joins TRBV5-6 and TRBJ2-2; 12 nucleotides line up with TRBD2. Trimming removed 4 bases from V and 6 bases from J; junction bases left unmatched: 7. The germline V gene encodes CDR1 SGHDT and CDR2 YYEEEE. The CDR3 consists of 16 residues. CDR3 sequence reads: CASSLGLAGTAGELFF. The CDR3, as DNA: TGTGCCAGCAGCCTAGGACTAGCGGGGACCGCCGGGGAGCTGTTTTTT.